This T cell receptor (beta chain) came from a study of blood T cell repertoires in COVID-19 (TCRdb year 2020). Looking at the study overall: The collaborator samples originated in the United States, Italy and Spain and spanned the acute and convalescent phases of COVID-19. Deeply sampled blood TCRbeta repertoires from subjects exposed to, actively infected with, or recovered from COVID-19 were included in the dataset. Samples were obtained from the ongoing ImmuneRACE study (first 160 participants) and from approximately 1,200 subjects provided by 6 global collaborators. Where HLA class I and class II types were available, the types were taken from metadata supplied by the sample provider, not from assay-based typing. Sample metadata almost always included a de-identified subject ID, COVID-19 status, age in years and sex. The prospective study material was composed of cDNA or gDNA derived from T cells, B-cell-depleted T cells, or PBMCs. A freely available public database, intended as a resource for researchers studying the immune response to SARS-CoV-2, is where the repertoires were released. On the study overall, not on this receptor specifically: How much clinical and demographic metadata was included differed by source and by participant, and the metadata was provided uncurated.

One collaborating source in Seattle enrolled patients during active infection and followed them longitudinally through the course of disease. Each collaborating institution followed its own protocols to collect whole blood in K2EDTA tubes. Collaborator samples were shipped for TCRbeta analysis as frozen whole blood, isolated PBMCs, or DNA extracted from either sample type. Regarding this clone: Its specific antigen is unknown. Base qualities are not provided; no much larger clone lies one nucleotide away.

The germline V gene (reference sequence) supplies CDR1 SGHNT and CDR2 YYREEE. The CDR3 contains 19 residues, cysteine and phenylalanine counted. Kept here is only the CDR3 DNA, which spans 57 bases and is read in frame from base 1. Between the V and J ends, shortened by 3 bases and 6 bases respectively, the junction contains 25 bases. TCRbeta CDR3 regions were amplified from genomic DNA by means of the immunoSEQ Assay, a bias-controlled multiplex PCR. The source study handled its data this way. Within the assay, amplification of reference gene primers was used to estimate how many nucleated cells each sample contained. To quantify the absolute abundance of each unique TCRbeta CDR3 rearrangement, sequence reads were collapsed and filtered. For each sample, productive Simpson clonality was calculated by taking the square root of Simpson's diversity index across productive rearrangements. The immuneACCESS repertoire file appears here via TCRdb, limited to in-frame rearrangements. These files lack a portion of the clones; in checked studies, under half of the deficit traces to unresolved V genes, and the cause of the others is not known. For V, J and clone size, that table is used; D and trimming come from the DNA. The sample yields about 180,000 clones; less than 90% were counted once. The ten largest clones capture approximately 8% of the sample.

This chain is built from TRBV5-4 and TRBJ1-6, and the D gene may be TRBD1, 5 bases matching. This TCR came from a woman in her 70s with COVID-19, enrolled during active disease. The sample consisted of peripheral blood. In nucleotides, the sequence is TGTGCCAGCAGCTCAGGGATCGGGGGTGGATTGGGACCTAATTCACCCCTCCACTTT. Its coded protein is CASSSGIGGGLGPNSPLHF.